The 4 T cell receptor beta chains given below trace back to one sample, sequenced in a study of radiation and T cells in renal cell carcinoma. The data were produced by immunoSEQ multiplex PCR, yet TCRdb's version contains in-frame clones alone and is incomplete. The sample consists of some 140,000 clones, roughly 90% of them appearing once. The time point here: baseline pretreatment blood. Treatment given: 15 Gy SBRT to primary tumor, nephrectomy 4 weeks later. The sequences come from blood, collected from a patient whose treatment included radiotherapy and nephrectomy. The receptors were gathered from a woman aged 45-60 years with renal cell carcinoma.

The chain uses TRBV9 and TRBJ2-3; 15 positions agree with TRBD2. This CDR3 has 17 residues. Germline V gene data show CDR1 as SGDLS and CDR2 as YYNGEE. V was pared by 3 bases and J by 2 bases, with 4 bases of the junction left unmatched. This CDR3 is CASSAGLAGGNTDTQYF. The CDR3 DNA reads TGTGCCAGCAGCGCGGGACTAGCGGGGGGAAACACAGATACGCAGTATTTT.

The chain combines TRBV5-6 with TRBJ2-5; D unresolved. Trimming cost V 6 bases and J 3 bases, with 12 bases left between them. This CDR3 region has 13 residues. Germline CDR1 reads SGHDT; CDR2 reads YYEEEE. CDR3 protein: CASTYSQKETQYF. In DNA, the CDR3 is TGTGCCAGCACGTACTCCCAGAAAGAGACCCAGTACTTC. The variable domain in full, with the rest retrieved from reference TRBV5-6 and TRBJ2-5, is DAGVTQSPTHLIKTRGQQVTLRCSPKSGHDTVSWYQQALGQGPQFIFQYYEEEERQRGNFPDRFSGHQFPNYSSELNVNALLLGDSALYLCASTYSQKETQYFGPGTRLLVL.

The chain carries TRBV2 and TRBJ2-3, with 8 bases fitting TRBD1. Germline V lookup: CDR1 SNHLY, CDR2 FYNNEI. The CDR3 has 15 amino acids. Trimming removed 1 base from V and 5 bases from J; junction bases left unmatched: 5. CDR3 coding DNA: TGTGCCAGCAGTGAAGTCCAGGGGGCCGGAGATACGCAGTATTTT. Translated: CASSEVQGAGDTQYF.

V is TRBV29-1 and J is TRBJ2-7; 9 nucleotides align to TRBD1. J was trimmed by 4 bases and V by 5 bases; bases with no gene match: 3. CDR1 SQVTM and CDR2 ANQGSEA come from the germline V gene. The CDR3 extends over 12 amino acids. The CDR3 loop is CSVPGQGYEQYF. The CDR3 bases are TGCAGCGTTCCGGGACAGGGTTACGAGCAGTACTTC.